What follows are 22 T cell receptor beta chains derived from one specimen sequenced in a study of shared T cell receptors in the human thymus. Measured with immunoSEQ multiplex PCR; TCRdb has only the in-frame clones, and not every one. Of almost 550,000 clones detected, around 82% appear once; the ten largest clones hold 0.01% to 0.015%. The same sample was also used in a study of human thymus T cells.

The sequencing sample was made of thymocytes. These receptors were obtained from a boy under three years old with a congenital heart defect.

This clone has more than one count but fewer than ten. The CDR3, as DNA: TGTGCCAGCAGCCAAGGGACAGCGAACACTGAAGCTTTCTTT. Amino acids: CASSQGTANTEAFF. V and J are TRBV4-2 and TRBJ1-1, with D possibly matching TRBD1 (6 bases). There are 14 residues in the CDR3. Trimming pared 1 base from V and 1 base from J, leaving 7 bases between. The V gene's germline CDR1 is LGHNA and CDR2 YNFKEQ.

The chain recombines TRBV19 with TRBJ2-2, with 14 bases fitting TRBD2. Looked up from germline, CDR1 is LNHDA and CDR2 is SQIVND (reference sequence). V trimming: 1 base; J trimming: 5 bases; junction bases outside the gene matches: 9. This CDR3 comprises 19 residues. In DNA form, the CDR3 reads TGTGCCAGTAGTATAGCTGGGACTAGCGGGAGAAGGGGGACCGGGGAGCTGTTTTTT. Its protein product is CASSIAGTSGRRGTGELFF.

The chain employs TRBV7-2 and TRBJ2-5, with D possibly being TRBD2 (6 bases). The V gene lost 7 bases and the J gene lost 1 base, with 19 bases spanning the gap. Germline V CDR1 and CDR2: SGHTA, FQGNSA. The CDR3 has 16 residues. The DNA of the CDR3 is TGTGCCAGCACCCGGGGGAGCGGCCGTTTCCAAGAGACCCAGTACTTC. Translated: CASTRGSGRFQETQYF.

V and J are TRBV15 and TRBJ2-1, with TRBD1 identical over 8 bases. Germline V gene sequence: CDR1 LNHNV, CDR2 YYDKDF (reference sequence). The CDR3 consists of 16 residues. Unmatched junction bases numbered 3, after V lost 2 bases and J lost 0 bases. CDR3 sequence (DNA): TGTGCCACCAGCAGAAGGACAGGGAGCTCCTACAATGAGCAGTTCTTC. Residues: CATSRRTGSSYNEQFF.

J is TRBJ2-2 and V is TRBV7-9, with D possibly matching TRBD1 (5 bases). Germline V gene data show CDR1 as SEHNR and CDR2 as FQNEAQ (reference sequence). The CDR3 is 18 amino acids. The V end was cut by 5 bases, the J end by 5 bases, with 24 bases between. CDR3 DNA sequence: TGTGCCAGCAGCCCCTCCTACAGGTCACAGAAAGAAACCGGGGAGCTGTTTTTT. This gives the protein CASSPSYRSQKETGELFF.

V gene TRBV27 combines with J gene TRBJ2-7, with TRBD2 identical over 8 bases. The CDR3 consists of 17 residues. V lost 4 bases, J lost 0 bases, and 11 bases stayed unmatched. From germline, CDR1 is MNHEY and CDR2 SMNVEV (reference sequence). Here the CDR3 DNA reads TGTGCCAGCAGTTCCAGGCCGGGAGGGGCCCACTCCTACGAGCAGTACTTC. Its translation: CASSSRPGGAHSYEQYF.

This clone showed up just once. The chain links TRBV27 to TRBJ2-7, with TRBD1 identical over 7 bases. Per germline, CDR1 MNHEY and CDR2 SMNVEV (reference sequence). This CDR3 contains 19 residues. V dropped 6 bases and J dropped 5; count of bases not matched to a gene: 25. CDR3 coding DNA: TGTGCCAGCAGCCGCATGGGAGACAGGGATTCCGAGAGGTCCGACGAGCAGTACTTC. Protein: CASSRMGDRDSERSDEQYF.

This clone has a handful of counts. This rearrangement joins TRBV14 to TRBJ2-7, with D hard to call. V lost 5 bases to trimming and J lost 3 bases, with 11 bases between them. This CDR3 contains 13 residues. Germline CDR1 SGHDN, CDR2 FVKESK. CDR3: CASSSVLGYEQYF. The CDR3 DNA reads TGTGCCAGCAGCTCAGTCCTTGGCTACGAGCAGTACTTC.

The V gene is TRBV4-1, the J gene TRBJ1-1; no clear D. V shed 0 bases and J shed 1 base, with 9 bases lying between them. There are 15 residues in the CDR3. Germline-derived CDR1 and CDR2 are MGHRA and YSYEKL. CDR3 loop: CASSQDGLQNTEAFF. The CDR3 region has the DNA TGCGCCAGCAGCCAAGACGGTCTCCAGAACACTGAAGCTTTCTTT.

The rearrangement uses TRBV7-8 and TRBJ2-1, with TRBD2 matching 10 bases. The V and J ends lost 9 bases and 8 bases, in that order; junction bases with no gene match: 16. In germline, CDR1 is SGHVS, CDR2 FQNEAQ. This CDR3 is built from 16 residues. In DNA form, the CDR3 reads TGTGCCAGTCCTGGTGGGACTAGCGATGATCAGGATGAGCAGTTCTTC. Its translation: CASPGGTSDDQDEQFF. Supplemented by reference TRBV7-8 and TRBJ2-1, the full variable domain reads GAGVSQSPRYKVAKRGQDVALRCDPISGHVSLFWYQQALGQGPEFLTYFQNEAQLDKSGLPSDRFFAERPEGSVSTLKIQRTQQEDSAVYLCASPGGTSDDQDEQFFGPGTRLTVL.

The V gene is TRBV7-9, the J gene TRBJ1-2; possibly TRBD1 for D (6 bases). Looked up from germline, CDR1 is SEHNR and CDR2 is FQNEAQ (reference sequence). The V end lost 5 bases, the J end lost 8 bases, and 21 bases lay between the germline ends. The CDR3 extends over 15 amino acids. CDR3 bases: TGTGCCAGCAGCCCCTCAGGGGTCGGTAGAGGCGGCTACACCTTC. This translates into CASSPSGVGRGGYTF.

This clone was observed a few times. The chain uses TRBV18 and TRBJ1-1, with 7 bases lining up with TRBD1. Trimming at V came to 8 bases and at J to 5 bases, leaving 11 bases not matched to a gene. The CDR3 covers 14 residues. Germline assignment: CDR1 KGHSH and CDR2 LQKENI. The CDR3 region is CASAGQATRTEAFF. The CDR3 DNA follows: TGTGCCAGCGCCGGACAGGCAACGAGAACTGAAGCTTTCTTT.

This clone was recorded a few times. CDR3 in amino acids: CASRGGAAALNTEAFF. The CDR3 coding sequence is TGCGCCAGCCGGGGGGGGGCCGCGGCTCTGAACACTGAAGCTTTCTTT. The gene calls are TRBV4-3 and TRBJ1-1, with a tentative D call TRBD1 (6 bases). Deletions cut 8 bases from V and 0 bases from J, with 19 bases between. The CDR3 sequence is 16 residues long. The germline V gene has CDR1 LGHNA and CDR2 YSLEER.

The chain uses TRBV10-2 and TRBJ2-7; 7 bases are shared with TRBD2. Germline values: CDR1 WSHSY, CDR2 SAAADI. The V and J ends lost 4 bases and 3 bases, in that order; junction bases with no gene match: 3. CDR3 size: 13 residues. CDR3 nucleotide sequence: TGCGCCAGCAGTGTTCAGCGGGGCTACGAGCAGTACTTC. It translates to CASSVQRGYEQYF.

This clone was observed once. The rearrangement links TRBV27 to TRBJ1-5, with 10 nucleotides matching TRBD1. Germline lookup yields CDR1 MNHEY and CDR2 SMNVEV (reference sequence). Trimming cost V 6 bases and J 5 bases; bases outside gene matches: 4. The CDR3 runs 14 residues. Here the CDR3 reads CASRAGTGDQPQHF. The CDR3 bases are TGTGCCAGCAGGGCAGGGACAGGGGATCAGCCCCAGCATTTT.

The V and J genes are TRBV15 and TRBJ1-2, with D possibly matching TRBD1 (6 bases). The length of the CDR3 is 15 residues. Per the germline V gene, CDR1 is LNHNV and CDR2 is YYDKDF (reference sequence). The V end was cut by 0 bases, the J end by 2 bases, with 10 bases between. CDR3 DNA: TGTGCCACCAGCAGAGATCAAGACAGGAACTATGGCTACACCTTC. This sequence encodes CATSRDQDRNYGYTF.

V gene TRBV6-1 combines with J gene TRBJ2-7, with TRBD2 identical over 7 bases. In germline, CDR1 is MNHNS, CDR2 SASEGT. CDR3 length equals 16 residues. V dropped 1 base and J dropped 2; count of bases not matched to a gene: 8. The CDR3 DNA reads TGTGCCAGCAGTGAAGTGGGCGGGAGAGGGGCCTACGAGCAGTACTTC. It specifies CASSEVGGRGAYEQYF.

This clone was counted only a few times. The chain joins TRBV19 to TRBJ1-2; the match to TRBD1 covers 7 bases. With 2 bases clipped from V and 8 bases from J, the junction kept 8 bases outside the gene matches. The CDR3 extends over 14 amino acids. Germline CDR1 LNHDA, CDR2 SQIVND (reference sequence). The CDR3 nucleotides are TGTGCCAGTAGTATAAGGGGGCAGCCCTGGGGCTACACCTTC. It is translated as CASSIRGQPWGYTF. Using reference TRBV19 and TRBJ1-2 for the parts outside the CDR3, the full variable domain is DGGITQSPKYLFRKEGQNVTLSCEQNLNHDAMYWYRQDPGQGLRLIYYSQIVNDFQKGDIAEGYSVSREKKESFPLTVTSAQKNPTAFYLCASSIRGQPWGYTFGSGTRLTVV.

The chain uses TRBV10-3 and TRBJ1-1; D remains unclear. Germline V gene lookup returns CDR1 ENHRY and CDR2 SYGVKD. The CDR3 runs to 17 residues. Between the trimmed V and J ends, which lost 2 bases and 3 bases, there was a span of 19 bases. The chain's CDR3 is CAISESRGSGRDTEAFF. The CDR3 nucleotides are TGTGCCATCAGTGAGAGCCGAGGTAGTGGAAGAGACACTGAAGCTTTCTTT.

This clone was found once. This chain connects TRBV12-1 to TRBJ2-7; TRBD1, the D gene given by the table, was not confirmed from the DNA. TRBV12-1 is listed as a pseudogene. This CDR3 region has 15 residues. The CDR3 protein is CASSPRDRLYYEQYF. CDR3 DNA: TGTGCCAGCAGCCCCCGGGACAGGTTATACTACGAGCAGTACTTC.

The chain employs TRBV11-3 and TRBJ2-3; D might be TRBD2 (6 bases). This CDR3 has 14 residues. Germline V CDR1 and CDR2: SGHNT, YENEEA. Deletions cut 5 bases from V and 3 bases from J, with 12 bases between. The CDR3 bases are TGTGCCAGCAGCCCCCAGGCGGGGACAGATACGCAGTATTTT. This translates into CASSPQAGTDTQYF.

J is TRBJ2-1 and V is TRBV6-1, with D possibly being TRBD2 (7 bases). This CDR3 is 15 amino acids long. Germline values: CDR1 MNHNS, CDR2 SASEGT. The V gene lost 4 bases and the J gene lost 2 bases, with 12 bases spanning the gap. CDR3 protein: CASSVGGAAYNEQFF. The CDR3 DNA is TGTGCCAGCAGTGTGGGGGGGGCCGCCTACAATGAGCAGTTCTTC.